Below, 2 T cell receptor beta chains from the same sample are listed, as sequenced in a study of T cell repertoires in cytomegalovirus infection. TCRdb analysed the reads with MiXCR anew, one entry per CDR3 protein. The sample holds about 180,000 distinct CDR3 sequences, about 17% seen once. Material for sequencing was CD8+ T cells from PBMCs. The receptor set was obtained from a human donor in good health (CMV status not recorded). Some clones in this sample may be carry-over from other donors' samples.

The rearrangement links TRBV7-9 to TRBJ1-4, with D perhaps TRBD1 (6 bases). Germline V gene lookup returns CDR1 SEHNR and CDR2 FQNEAQ (reference sequence). There are 15 residues in the CDR3. Trimming stripped 4 bases from V and 5 bases from J, with 14 bases between. As DNA, the CDR3 is TGTGCCAGCAGCTCTCAGGGGACCCTCAATGAAAAACTGTTTTTT. Translated, it gives CASSSQGTLNEKLFF.

The V call is TRBV20-1, the J call TRBJ2-7, with D maybe TRBD1 (6 bases). Germline CDR1 is DFQATT and CDR2 is SNEGSKA (reference sequence). CDR3 length: 14 amino acids. Trimming shortened V by 0 bases and J by 3 bases, and 12 bases separated the two germline ends. The CDR3 DNA reads as TGCAGTGCTAGAGAGGCAGGGGAAAACTACGAGCAGTACTTC. It yields the protein CSAREAGENYEQYF.